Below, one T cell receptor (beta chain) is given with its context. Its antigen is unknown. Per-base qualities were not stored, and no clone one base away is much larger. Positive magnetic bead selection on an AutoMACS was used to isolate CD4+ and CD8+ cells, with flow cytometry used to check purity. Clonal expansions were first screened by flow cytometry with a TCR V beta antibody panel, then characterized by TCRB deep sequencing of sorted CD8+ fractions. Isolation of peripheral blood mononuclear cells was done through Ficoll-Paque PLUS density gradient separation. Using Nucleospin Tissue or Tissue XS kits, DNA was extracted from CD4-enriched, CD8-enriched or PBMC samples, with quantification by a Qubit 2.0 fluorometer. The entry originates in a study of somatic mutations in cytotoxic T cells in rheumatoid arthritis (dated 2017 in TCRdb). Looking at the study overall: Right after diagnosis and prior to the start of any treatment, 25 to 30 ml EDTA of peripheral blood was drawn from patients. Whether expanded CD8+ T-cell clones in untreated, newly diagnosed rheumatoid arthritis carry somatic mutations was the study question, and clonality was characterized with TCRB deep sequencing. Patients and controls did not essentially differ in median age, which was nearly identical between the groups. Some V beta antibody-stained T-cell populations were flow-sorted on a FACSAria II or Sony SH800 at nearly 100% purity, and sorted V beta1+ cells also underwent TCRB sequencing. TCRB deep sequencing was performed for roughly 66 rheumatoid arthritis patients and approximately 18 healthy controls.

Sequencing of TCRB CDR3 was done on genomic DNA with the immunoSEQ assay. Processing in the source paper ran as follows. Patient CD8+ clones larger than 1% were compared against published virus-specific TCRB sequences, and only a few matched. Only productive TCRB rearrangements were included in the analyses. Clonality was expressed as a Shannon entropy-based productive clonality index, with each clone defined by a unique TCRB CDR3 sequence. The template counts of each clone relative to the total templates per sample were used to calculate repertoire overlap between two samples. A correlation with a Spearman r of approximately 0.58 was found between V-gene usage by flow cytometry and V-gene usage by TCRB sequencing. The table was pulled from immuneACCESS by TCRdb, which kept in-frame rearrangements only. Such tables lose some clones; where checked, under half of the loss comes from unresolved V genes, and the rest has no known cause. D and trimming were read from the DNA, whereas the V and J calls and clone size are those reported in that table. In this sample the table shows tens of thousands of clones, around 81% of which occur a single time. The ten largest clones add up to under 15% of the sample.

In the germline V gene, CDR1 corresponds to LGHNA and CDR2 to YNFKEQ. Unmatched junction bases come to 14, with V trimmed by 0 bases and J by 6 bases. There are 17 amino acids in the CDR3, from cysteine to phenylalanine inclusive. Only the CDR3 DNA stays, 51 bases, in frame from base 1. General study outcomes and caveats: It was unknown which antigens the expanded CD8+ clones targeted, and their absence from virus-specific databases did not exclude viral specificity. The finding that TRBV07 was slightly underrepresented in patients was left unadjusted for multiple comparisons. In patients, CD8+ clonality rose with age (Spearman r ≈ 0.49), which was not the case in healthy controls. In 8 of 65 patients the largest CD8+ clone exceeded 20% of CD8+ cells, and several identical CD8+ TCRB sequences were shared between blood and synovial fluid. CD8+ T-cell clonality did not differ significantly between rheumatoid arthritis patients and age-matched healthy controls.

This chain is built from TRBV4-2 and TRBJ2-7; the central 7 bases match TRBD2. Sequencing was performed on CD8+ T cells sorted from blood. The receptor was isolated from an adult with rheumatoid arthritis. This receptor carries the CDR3 CASSQEGGSLPRGEQYF. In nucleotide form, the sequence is TGTGCCAGCAGCCAAGAAGGCGGGAGCCTTCCCCGGGGCGAGCAGTACTTC.